This paragraph covers one T cell receptor (beta chain) sequence. Sequenced by immunoSEQ multiplex PCR; TCRdb stores in-frame clones only, minus some. The sample carries under 150,000 clones, approximately 88% recorded once. The sample belongs to a study of blood T cell repertoires in COVID-19. The CDR3 has 16 residues. Trimming stripped 4 bases from V and 1 base from J, with 15 bases between. CDR1 and CDR2 (germline): SGHRS, YFSETQ. V usage is TRBV5-1 and J usage is TRBJ1-3, with no clear D. The sequencing input was peripheral blood. The sequence was obtained from a woman aged 40 to 50 with acute or convalescent COVID-19. The DNA for the CDR3 is TGCGCCAGCAGCGTGGTTGGCGGCCTTTCTGGAAACACCATATATTTT. Translation: CASSVVGGLSGNTIYF. The full variable domain, rest sourced from reference TRBV5-1 and TRBJ1-3, is KAGVTQTPRYLIKTRGQQVTLSCSPISGHRSVSWYQQTPGQGLQFLFEYFSETQRNKGNFPGRFSGRQFSNSRSEMNVSTLELGDSALYLCASSVVGGLSGNTIYFGEGSWLTVV.